This TCR beta chain emerged from a study of CD8+ T cells in alopecia areata. Points from the study as a whole: In scalp and blood, many expanded lesional clones persisted during tofacitinib. Among the 100 top clones, expanded CD8+ clones, like scalp clonality, were significantly decreased by tofacitinib.

The sample's treatment: oral pan-JAK inhibitor, 5-10 mg twice daily. CDR1 and CDR2 from the germline V gene are SQVTM and ANQGSEA. V was shortened by 4 bases and J by 0 bases, with 11 bases between the two germline ends. This CDR3 is built from 14 residues. Extraction and reverse transcription of RNA yielded cDNA as the sequencing template. Profiling relied on immunoSEQ multiplex PCR, and the TCRdb table lists in-frame clones only, not all of them. The sample shows 150,000 to 200,000 clones, approximately 62% of them seen only once. With regard to this clone: Its antigen is as yet unknown.

This receptor was obtained from a human donor with alopecia areata. The rearrangement links TRBV29-1 to TRBJ2-3, with D unresolved. The starting material was CD4+ T cells sorted from blood, obtained at week 24, from a patient treated with tofacitinib. The CDR3 reads CSVAARPSTDTQYF. The CDR3 region has the DNA TGCAGCGTTGCGGCGAGACCTAGCACAGATACGCAGTATTTT.